This T cell receptor (beta chain) was sequenced in a study of monozygotic twins with inflammatory bowel disease. TCRdb reworked the 5' RACE reads into one entry per CDR3 protein, no DNA. Reported are just over 300,000 distinct CDR3 sequences; the ten largest clones contain roughly 5.8%. The CDR3 extends over 17 amino acids. The germline V gene encodes CDR1 SEHNR and CDR2 FQNEAQ (reference sequence). Sequencing input: blood. V and J are TRBV7-9 and TRBJ2-6. The sequence came from a human donor with ulcerative colitis or Crohn's disease, or a healthy co-twin of an affected twin (not recorded which). CDR3 amino acids: CASSFLAAAAGANVLTF.